The entry that follows covers one TCR beta chain sequence. The antigen is unknown. Using RNA transcripts as the source, TCR beta CDR3 regions were amplified. When the TCR CDR3 underwent first-round RT-PCR, the HTBI primer set was used. Each CDR3 protein gets one entry after TCRdb re-called the multiplex PCR reads with MiXCR. The sample has a few hundred thousand distinct CDR3 sequences, around 13% seen once. The record originates from a study of T cells in Graves' hyperthyroidism and ophthalmopathy. Study details: Peripheral blood collection took place at initial diagnosis, before any treatment.

Study-wide results and limits: A median about 7 months before onset, the model predicted ophthalmopathy. The blood repertoire included most of the expanded thyroid clonotypes above 0.001.

Clinical symptoms, serum thyroxine, TRAb, thyroid ultrasound and orbital computed tomography established diagnosis. The CDR3 contains 14 residues. Germline trimming cut 5 bases from V and 5 bases from J; bases unmatched to any gene: 4. CDR1 SQVTM and CDR2 ANQGSEA come from the germline V gene. Specimen: blood. This chain uses TRBV29-1 with TRBJ2-2; 11 bases map to TRBD2. This clonotype was obtained from a woman younger than 35 with Graves' hyperthyroidism. CDR3 loop: CSVQLAGVTGELFF. CDR3 coding DNA: TGCAGCGTTCAACTAGCGGGAGTGACCGGGGAGCTGTTTTTT.